This TCR beta chain was documented in a study of early T cells in non-severe SARS-CoV-2 infection. The protocol attached unique molecular identifiers to individual cDNA molecules. In TCRdb, the 5' RACE reads were re-called with MiXCR into one record per CDR3 protein. The top ten clones hold about 17% of a sample with tens of thousands of distinct CDR3 sequences, 20% to 25% of them seen once. V was cut by 4 bases and J by 0 bases, with 17 bases left in between. The CDR3 contains 17 residues. The germline V gene has CDR1 MNHEY and CDR2 SMNVEV (reference sequence). This clonotype has more than one count but fewer than ten.

This clonotype was obtained from an adult who was a healthcare worker with PCR-confirmed SARS-CoV-2 infection or an uninfected control (not recorded which). The chain has TRBV27 and TRBJ2-3; D is possibly TRBD1 (5 bases). Sequences were derived from whole blood, sampled at baseline. As DNA, the CDR3 is TGTGCCAGCAGTTCCCCTGGGGCAGGCAGTAGCACAGATACGCAGTATTTT. Protein product: CASSSPGAGSSTDTQYF.